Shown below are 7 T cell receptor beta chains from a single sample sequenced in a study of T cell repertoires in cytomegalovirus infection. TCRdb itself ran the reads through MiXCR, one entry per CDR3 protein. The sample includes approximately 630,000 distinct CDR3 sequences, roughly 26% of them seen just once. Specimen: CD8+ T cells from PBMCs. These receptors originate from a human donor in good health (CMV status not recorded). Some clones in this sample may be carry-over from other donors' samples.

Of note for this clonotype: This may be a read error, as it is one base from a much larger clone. As DNA, the CDR3 is TGTGCCAGCGTTCTTGGGACAGTCTACAATGAGCAGTTCTTC. This codes for CASVLGTVYNEQFF. This sequence joins TRBV7-9 and TRBJ2-1, with 7 nucleotides matching TRBD1. CDR1 is SEHNR, CDR2 FQNEAQ, per germline (reference sequence). The CDR3 spans 14 residues. V lost 8 bases to trimming and J lost 3 bases; unmatched junction nucleotides: 7. Filled out from reference TRBV7-9 and TRBJ2-1, the complete variable domain reads DTGVSQNPRHKITKRGQNVTFRCDPISEHNRLYWYRQTLGQGPEFLTYFQNEAQLEKSRLLSDRFSAERPKGSFSTLEIQRTEQGDSAMYLCASVLGTVYNEQFFGPGTRLTVL.

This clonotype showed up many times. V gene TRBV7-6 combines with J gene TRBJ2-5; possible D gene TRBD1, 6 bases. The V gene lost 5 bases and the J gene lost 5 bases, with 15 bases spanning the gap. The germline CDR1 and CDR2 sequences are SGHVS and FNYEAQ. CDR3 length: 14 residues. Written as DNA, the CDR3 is TGTGCCAGCAGCATCCTCAGGGGAGAGGAGACCCAGTACTTC. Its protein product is CASSILRGEETQYF. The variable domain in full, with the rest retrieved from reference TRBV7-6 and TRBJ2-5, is GAGVSQSPRYKVTKRGQDVALRCDPISGHVSLYWYRQALGQGPEFLTYFNYEAQQDKSGLPNDRFSAERPEGSISTLTIQRTEQRDSAMYRCASSILRGEETQYFGPGTRLLVL.

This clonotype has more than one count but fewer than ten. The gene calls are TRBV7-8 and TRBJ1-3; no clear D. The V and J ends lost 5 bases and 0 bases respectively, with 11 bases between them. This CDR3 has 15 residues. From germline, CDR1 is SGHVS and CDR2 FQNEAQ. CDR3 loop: CASSNGRNSGNTIYF. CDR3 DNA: TGTGCCAGCAGCAACGGACGGAACTCTGGAAACACCATATATTTT.

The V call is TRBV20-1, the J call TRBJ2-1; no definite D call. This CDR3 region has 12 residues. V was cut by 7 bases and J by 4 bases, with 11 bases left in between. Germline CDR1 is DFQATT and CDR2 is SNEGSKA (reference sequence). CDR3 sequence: CSVRTAYNEQFF. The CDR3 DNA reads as TGCAGTGTTCGGACGGCTTACAATGAGCAGTTCTTC.

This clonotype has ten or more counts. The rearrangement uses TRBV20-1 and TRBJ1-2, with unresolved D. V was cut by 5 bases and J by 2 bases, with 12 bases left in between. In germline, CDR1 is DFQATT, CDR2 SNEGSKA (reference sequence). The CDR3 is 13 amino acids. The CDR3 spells CSAFFGENYGYTF. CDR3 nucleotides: TGCAGTGCTTTCTTCGGAGAGAACTATGGCTACACCTTC.

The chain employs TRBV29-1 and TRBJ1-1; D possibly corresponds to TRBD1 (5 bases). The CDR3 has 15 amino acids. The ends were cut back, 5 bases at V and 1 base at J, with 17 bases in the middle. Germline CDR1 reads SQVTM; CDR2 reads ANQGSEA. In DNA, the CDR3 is TGCAGCGTTCGGGCCCGGGGCAAGGGGAACACTGAAGCTTTCTTT. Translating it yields CSVRARGKGNTEAFF.

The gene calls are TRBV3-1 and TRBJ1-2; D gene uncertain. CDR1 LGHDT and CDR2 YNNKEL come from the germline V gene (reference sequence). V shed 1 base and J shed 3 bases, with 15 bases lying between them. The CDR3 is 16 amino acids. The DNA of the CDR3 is TGTGCCAGCAGCCAAGGCCTTTCAGTCCCTTACTATGGCTACACCTTC. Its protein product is CASSQGLSVPYYGYTF. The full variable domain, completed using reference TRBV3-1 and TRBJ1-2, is DTAVSQTPKYLVTQMGNDKSIKCEQNLGHDTMYWYKQDSKKFLKIMFSYNNKELIINETVPNRFSPKSPDKAHLNLHINSLELGDSAVYFCASSQGLSVPYYGYTFGSGTRLTVV.